Below, 30 T cell receptor beta chains from the same sample are listed, as sequenced in a study of shared clonotypes between healthy human individuals (dated by TCRdb to the early 2020s). CD8 naive samples were obtained by positive selection for CCR7 among CD45RO-negative cells, yielding a CD45RA+CCR7+ population from which TemRA cells were excluded. Libraries came from the immunoSEQ multiplex PCR assay. In its TCRdb copy, this immuneACCESS table keeps in-frame sequences only and misses some clones. Where compared with another copy, unresolved V genes explain less than half of these, and the others have no known cause. This sample comprises about 700,000 clones, around 92% of them detected only once. The ten largest clones capture approximately 24% of the sample. Specimen: naive CD8+ T cells sorted from blood. The cell subset or site label, as the study defines it: CD45RA+CCR7+. These receptors were collected from a man aged 25-45 years in good health.

This clone came up once. CDR3 protein: CASSGGLAADNEQFF. The DNA for the CDR3 is TGCGCCAGCAGCGGGGGACTAGCGGCAGACAATGAGCAGTTCTTC. The chain has TRBV5-1 and TRBJ2-1; 11 bases fit TRBD2. Per the germline V gene, CDR1 is SGHRS and CDR2 is YFSETQ. The CDR3 is 15 residues long. After removal of 4 bases from V and 5 bases from J, the junction contained 5 bases not matched to a gene.

The count of this clone is one. The rearrangement joins TRBV29-1 to TRBJ2-7, with 8 bases that match TRBD1. V was pared by 3 bases and J by 2 bases, with 12 bases of the junction left unmatched. The CDR3 totals 16 residues. CDR1 and CDR2 (germline): SQVTM, ANQGSEA. The CDR3 protein is CSVEPETGETPYEQYF. CDR3 DNA: TGCAGCGTTGAGCCAGAGACAGGGGAAACCCCCTACGAGCAGTACTTC.

V usage is TRBV12-5 and J usage is TRBJ1-2, with D possibly being TRBD1 (5 bases). The germline V gene encodes CDR1 LGHNT and CDR2 FRNRAP. This CDR3 has 14 residues. Trimming pared 4 bases from V and 5 bases from J, leaving 14 bases between. DNA for the CDR3: TGTGCTAGTGGTTCCCCAGGGCTCCAATATGGCTACACCTTC. Encoded protein: CASGSPGLQYGYTF.

V is TRBV7-8 and J is TRBJ1-1; D unclear. V lost 5 bases to trimming and J lost 1 base, with 14 bases between them. The CDR3 length is 15 residues. Germline V lookup: CDR1 SGHVS, CDR2 FQNEAQ. CDR3 coding DNA: TGTGCCAGCAGCCTAAGCGGGGTGAGGAACACTGAAGCTTTCTTT. This encodes CASSLSGVRNTEAFF.

V gene TRBV10-1 combines with J gene TRBJ2-5, with TRBD2 matching over 9 bases. The length of the CDR3 is 14 residues. V was pared by 3 bases and J by 5 bases, with 4 bases of the junction left unmatched. Germline V gene sequence: CDR1 WNHNN, CDR2 SYGVQD (reference sequence). In DNA form, the CDR3 reads TGCGCCAGCAGTGAATTAAGCGGGAGGGAGACCCAGTACTTC. Protein: CASSELSGRETQYF.

The V call is TRBV27, the J call TRBJ2-7, with 11 bases lining up with TRBD2. In germline, CDR1 is MNHEY, CDR2 SMNVEV (reference sequence). The CDR3 totals 16 residues. Losses at the gene ends were 3 bases for V and 2 bases for J; bases not matched to a gene: 6. The CDR3: CASSFLAGGPAYEQYF. The CDR3 DNA sequence: TGTGCCAGCAGTTTCCTAGCGGGAGGACCGGCCTACGAGCAGTACTTC.

This chain uses TRBV7-9 with TRBJ2-1; perhaps TRBD2 as D (5 bases). V was cut by 1 base and J by 5 bases, with 12 bases left in between. In germline, CDR1 is SEHNR, CDR2 FQNEAQ (reference sequence). The CDR3 has 15 residues. CDR3 protein: CASSLGGSRDNEQFF. The DNA for the CDR3 is TGTGCCAGCAGCTTAGGTGGGAGTAGGGACAATGAGCAGTTCTTC. The full variable domain, completed using reference TRBV7-9 and TRBJ2-1, is DTGVSQNPRHKITKRGQNVTFRCDPISEHNRLYWYRQTLGQGPEFLTYFQNEAQLEKSRLLSDRFSAERPKGSFSTLEIQRTEQGDSAMYLCASSLGGSRDNEQFFGPGTRLTVL.

This sequence joins TRBV19 and TRBJ2-7; D is possibly TRBD1 (6 bases). V shed 4 bases and J shed 4 bases, with 11 bases lying between them. The CDR3 sequence is 13 residues long. Germline assignment: CDR1 LNHDA and CDR2 SQIVND (reference sequence). The CDR3, as DNA: TGTGCCAGTAGTAACAGGGTCGGGTACGAGCAGTACTTC. Protein sequence: CASSNRVGYEQYF.

This clone was picked up one time. The V call is TRBV6-5, the J call TRBJ2-5; 10 bases map to TRBD2. This CDR3 has 16 amino acids. Looked up from germline, CDR1 is MNHEY and CDR2 is SVGAGI. Germline trimming cut 0 bases from V and 3 bases from J; bases unmatched to any gene: 4. The CDR3 DNA sequence: TGTGCCAGCAGTTACTCCCCGGGACTAGCGAAAGAGACCCAGTACTTC. It codes for CASSYSPGLAKETQYF.

The J gene is TRBJ2-1, the V gene TRBV2; 15 bases agree with TRBD2. This CDR3 contains 15 residues. Germline V lookup: CDR1 SNHLY, CDR2 FYNNEI. The V gene end was trimmed by 11 bases and the J gene end by 9 bases; junction bases not matched to a gene: 11. This CDR3 reads CAYRGLAGGGGEQFF. CDR3 nucleotide sequence: TGTGCCTACCGGGGACTAGCGGGAGGTGGGGGTGAGCAGTTCTTC.

The chain links TRBV27 to TRBJ2-7; D uncertain. Germline CDR1 is MNHEY and CDR2 is SMNVEV (reference sequence). This CDR3 is 11 amino acids long. Trimming left V 2 bases short and J 6 bases short, with 5 bases between. CDR3 DNA: TGTGCCAGCAGTTTAGGCCTCGAGCAGTACTTC. Protein: CASSLGLEQYF.

The chain employs TRBV5-4 and TRBJ1-1, with TRBD1 matching over 11 bases. This CDR3 contains 15 residues. Per the germline V gene, CDR1 is SGHNT and CDR2 is YYREEE (reference sequence). Germline trimming cut 4 bases from V and 6 bases from J; bases unmatched to any gene: 8. The CDR3 nucleotides are TGTGCCAGCAGCGAGGTGGACAGGGGGCTTCCTGAAGCTTTCTTT. The encoded protein is CASSEVDRGLPEAFF.

This sequence joins TRBV29-1 and TRBJ2-7, with D perhaps given as TRBD1 or TRBD2 (5 bases each). This CDR3 has 17 residues. V was shortened by 6 bases and J by 2 bases, with 26 bases between the two germline ends. The V gene's germline CDR1 is SQVTM and CDR2 ANQGSEA. The CDR3 sequence is CSVLFRDVQRSPYEQYF. The CDR3 nucleotides read TGCAGCGTCCTTTTCCGGGACGTCCAGCGGTCTCCCTACGAGCAGTACTTC.

This clone was seen a single time. The chain recombines TRBV19 with TRBJ1-2; the D is unclear. CDR1 LNHDA and CDR2 SQIVND come from the germline V gene (reference sequence). V was pared by 6 bases and J by 1 base, with 9 bases between. This CDR3 has 13 residues. CDR3 in DNA: TGTGCCAGTAGACGGCAGGATAACTATGGCTACACCTTC. Protein: CASRRQDNYGYTF.

The chain employs TRBV7-6 and TRBJ1-5; no firm D call. The CDR3 length is 14 residues. The germline gives CDR1 SGHVS, CDR2 FNYEAQ. V dropped 8 bases and J dropped 1 base, with 12 bases sitting between them. CDR3 nucleotides: TGTGCCAGCTCATCTCTCGGGAGCAATCAGCCCCAGCATTTT. Its protein product is CASSSLGSNQPQHF.

The rearrangement uses TRBV30 and TRBJ2-7, with 10 positions matching TRBD2. Germline V gene lookup returns CDR1 GTSNPN and CDR2 SVGIG (reference sequence). The V and J ends lost 2 bases and 2 bases, in that order; junction bases with no gene match: 3. The CDR3 length is 14 residues. DNA for the CDR3: TGTGCCTGGAGTTTTCTAGCGGGAGCCTACGAGCAGTACTTC. Residues: CAWSFLAGAYEQYF.

The V and J genes are TRBV13 and TRBJ2-7, with TRBD2 as a possible D gene (6 bases). The germline V gene has CDR1 PRHDT and CDR2 FYEKMQ (reference sequence). The CDR3 extends over 17 amino acids. V gave up 1 base and J gave up 3 bases, with 19 bases separating them. CDR3 bases: TGTGCCAGCAGCTTAGCTTACCGGGACTTGGACGACTACGAGCAGTACTTC. Its translation: CASSLAYRDLDDYEQYF.

This rearrangement joins TRBV15 to TRBJ2-1; D call uncertain. The CDR3 spans 13 residues. Trimming shortened V by 0 bases and J by 14 bases, and 14 bases separated the two germline ends. CDR1 LNHNV and CDR2 YYDKDF come from the germline V gene (reference sequence). CDR3: CATSRERAQGKFF. In nucleotides, the CDR3 is TGTGCCACCAGCAGAGAAAGGGCCCAAGGAAAGTTCTTC. Complete variable domain (other parts from reference TRBV15 and TRBJ2-1): DAMVIQNPRYQVTQFGKPVTLSCSQTLNHNVMYWYQQKSSQAPKLLFHYYDKDFNNEADTPDNFQSRRPNTSFCFLDIRSPGLGDTAMYLCATSRERAQGKFFGPGTRLTVL.

This clone was detected once. The chain has TRBV19 and TRBJ2-3, with D perhaps TRBD1 (5 bases). Germline CDR1 is LNHDA and CDR2 is SQIVND (reference sequence). The V gene lost 3 bases and the J gene lost 5 bases, with 18 bases spanning the gap. The CDR3 is 16 amino acids. CDR3 amino acids: CASSIGASGRIDTQYF. The CDR3 DNA reads as TGTGCCAGTAGTATTGGGGCCAGTGGGCGTATAGATACGCAGTATTTT.

The chain uses TRBV9 and TRBJ2-1; TRBD2 might be the D (6 bases). CDR1 is SGDLS and CDR2 is YYNGEE in the germline V gene. V lost 2 bases, J lost 8 bases, and 14 bases lay in between. This CDR3 has 14 residues. The CDR3 coding sequence is TGTGCCAGCAGCGTGGAGGGAGAGGGCGATGAGCAGTTCTTC. Amino acids: CASSVEGEGDEQFF.

V usage is TRBV5-4 and J usage is TRBJ2-2; 7 bases match TRBD2. Looked up from germline, CDR1 is SGHNT and CDR2 is YYREEE (reference sequence). V gave up 3 bases and J gave up 4 bases; unmatched junction bases: 6. The CDR3 covers 15 residues. CDR3 residues: CASSSAGASTGELFF. Written as DNA, the CDR3 is TGTGCCAGCAGCTCTGCGGGAGCTAGCACCGGGGAGCTGTTTTTT.

The chain has TRBV4-1 and TRBJ2-7; 9 nucleotides agree with TRBD1. Germline V lookup: CDR1 MGHRA, CDR2 YSYEKL. This CDR3 contains 16 residues. Losses at the gene ends were 8 bases for V and 5 bases for J; bases not matched to a gene: 16. The CDR3 loop is CASSLEGTGFTHEQYF. The DNA for the CDR3 is TGCGCCAGCTCCTTAGAAGGGACAGGGTTTACCCACGAGCAGTACTTC.

The chain employs TRBV29-1 and TRBJ2-1; D is ambiguous. Looked up from germline, CDR1 is SQVTM and CDR2 is ANQGSEA. The CDR3 is 15 amino acids. Deletions cut 3 bases from V and 1 base from J, with 13 bases between. CDR3 sequence: CSVDLDPSSYNEQFF. The CDR3 nucleotides are TGCAGCGTTGATCTGGACCCTTCGTCCTACAATGAGCAGTTCTTC.

V and J are TRBV10-2 and TRBJ2-7, with 10 bases that match TRBD1. The CDR3 loop spans 16 amino acids. Unmatched junction bases numbered 6, after V lost 0 bases and J lost 4 bases. CDR1 is WSHSY and CDR2 is SAAADI in the germline V gene. CDR3 in amino acids: CASSESLGQGSYEQYF. The CDR3 coding sequence is TGCGCCAGCAGTGAGTCTTTGGGACAGGGGTCTTACGAGCAGTACTTC.

Note on this clone: The identical CDR3 is also encoded by other nucleotide sequences in the sample. The DNA for the CDR3 is TGTGCCAGCAGCGTAGGAGGAGGGACGTATGGCTACACCTTC. Amino acid sequence: CASSVGGGTYGYTF. V gene TRBV9 combines with J gene TRBJ1-2; perhaps TRBD1 as D (5 bases). The CDR3 runs to 14 residues. The germline V and J ends were trimmed by 0 bases and 5 bases, with 11 bases remaining between them. The germline V gene has CDR1 SGDLS and CDR2 YYNGEE.

The chain couples TRBV5-1 to TRBJ1-1; D remains unclear. Per germline, CDR1 SGHRS and CDR2 YFSETQ. V lost 2 bases to trimming and J lost 1 base, with 9 bases between them. This CDR3 region has 14 residues. The CDR3 DNA reads TGCGCCAGCAGCTTAGTCAGTTCGAACACTGAAGCTTTCTTT. Translating it yields CASSLVSSNTEAFF.

The chain combines TRBV19 with TRBJ1-1; 9 bases map to TRBD1. Germline CDR1 and CDR2: LNHDA and SQIVND (reference sequence). This CDR3 is 14 amino acids long. V was pared by 5 bases and J by 2 bases, with 3 bases of the junction left unmatched. The CDR3 region is CASSLQGANTEAFF. CDR3 nucleotides: TGTGCCAGTAGTCTACAGGGGGCAAACACTGAAGCTTTCTTT.

A remark on this clone: Within the sample, other DNA sequences also encode this same CDR3. The genes are TRBV9 and TRBJ2-2; D is ambiguous. Germline assignment: CDR1 SGDLS and CDR2 YYNGEE. This CDR3 contains 13 residues. With 0 bases removed from V and 4 bases from J, the gap between germline ends came to 4 bases. In DNA form, the CDR3 reads TGTGCCAGCAGCGTAGAAGGCACCGGGGAGCTGTTTTTT. It yields the protein CASSVEGTGELFF.

The CDR3 loop is CAWSARQGLSYGYTF. The CDR3 region has the DNA TGTGCCTGGAGTGCTAGACAAGGACTAAGCTATGGCTACACCTTC. This chain links TRBV30 with TRBJ1-2; no firm D call. V was cut by 1 base and J by 4 bases, with 16 bases left in between. The CDR3 consists of 15 residues. Germline CDR1 reads GTSNPN; CDR2 reads SVGIG (reference sequence). Filled out from reference TRBV30 and TRBJ1-2, the complete variable domain reads SQTIHQWPATLVQPVGSPLSLECTVEGTSNPNLYWYRQAAGRGLQLLFYSVGIGQISSEVPQNLSASRPQDRQFILSSKKLLLSDSGFYLCAWSARQGLSYGYTFGSGTRLTVV.

The rearrangement links TRBV14 to TRBJ2-1, with 11 bases that match TRBD2. The length of the CDR3 is 15 residues. Germline V gives CDR1 SGHDN, CDR2 FVKESK. V shed 4 bases and J 6 bases; nucleotides not matched to a gene: 5. The CDR3 reads CASSRGLAGGNEQFF. DNA of the CDR3: TGTGCCAGCAGCCGTGGACTAGCGGGCGGCAATGAGCAGTTCTTC.